The rows below give T cell receptor beta chains drawn from one sample of a study of blood T cells in healthy people across ages. TCRdb redid the calling of the 5' RACE reads with MiXCR, one entry per CDR3 protein. The sample has around 1,800,000 distinct CDR3 sequences; about 39% are singletons. The specimen sequenced was blood. The receptors stem from a human donor in good health. The conserved cysteine and the conserved F or W are not part of the CDR3 here. The D gene is left open where the match is weak. Clone size is stated in some rows and not others, as once, few, many or a class when expanded.

D gene: TRBD1; clone size: NA; V gene: TRBV10-3; J gene: TRBJ2-1; CDR3 protein: AISDKRRGQGENEQF
D gene: NA; clone size: once; V gene: TRBV3-1; J gene: TRBJ1-2; CDR3 protein: ASSHSRGRLYGYT
D gene: NA; clone size: NA; V gene: TRBV7-8; J gene: TRBJ1-2; CDR3 protein: ASSLTAPGAYGYT
D gene: NA; clone size: NA; V gene: TRBV15; J gene: TRBJ1-3; CDR3 protein: AASSSGNTIY
D gene: NA; clone size: NA; V gene: TRBV20-1; J gene: TRBJ1-4; CDR3 protein: SAKVGGRWEKLF
D gene: TRBD2; clone size: NA; V gene: TRBV9; J gene: TRBJ2-5; CDR3 protein: ASSTGLAPYKQY
D gene: TRBD1; clone size: NA; V gene: TRBV10-3; J gene: NA; CDR3 protein: ATTPGGRETQY
D gene: NA; clone size: NA; V gene: TRBV7-2; J gene: TRBJ1-4; CDR3 protein: ASGFNPNRLEKLF
D gene: NA; clone size: few; V gene: TRBV27; J gene: TRBJ1-5; CDR3 protein: ASSQRGDHLYSNQPQH
D gene: TRBD1; clone size: NA; V gene: TRBV27; J gene: TRBJ1-1; CDR3 protein: TSSPTGQGVRCRTEAF
D gene: TRBD2; clone size: NA; V gene: TRBV6-4; J gene: TRBJ2-7; CDR3 protein: ASIFREGSYEQY
D gene: NA; clone size: NA; V gene: TRBV11-2; J gene: TRBJ1-2; CDR3 protein: ATQPRGANYGYT
D gene: TRBD2; clone size: many; V gene: TRBV6-5; J gene: TRBJ2-1; CDR3 protein: ASSYSPSSGGSYNEQF
D gene: TRBD2; clone size: NA; V gene: TRBV4-2; J gene: TRBJ2-4; CDR3 protein: ASSRRTGGAWGTNIQY
D gene: NA; clone size: NA; V gene: TRBV10-3; J gene: TRBJ2-1; CDR3 protein: ATEAGARGDTGEQF
D gene: NA; clone size: NA; V gene: TRBV12-3/TRBV12-4; J gene: TRBJ1-2; CDR3 protein: ASSFKDGYT